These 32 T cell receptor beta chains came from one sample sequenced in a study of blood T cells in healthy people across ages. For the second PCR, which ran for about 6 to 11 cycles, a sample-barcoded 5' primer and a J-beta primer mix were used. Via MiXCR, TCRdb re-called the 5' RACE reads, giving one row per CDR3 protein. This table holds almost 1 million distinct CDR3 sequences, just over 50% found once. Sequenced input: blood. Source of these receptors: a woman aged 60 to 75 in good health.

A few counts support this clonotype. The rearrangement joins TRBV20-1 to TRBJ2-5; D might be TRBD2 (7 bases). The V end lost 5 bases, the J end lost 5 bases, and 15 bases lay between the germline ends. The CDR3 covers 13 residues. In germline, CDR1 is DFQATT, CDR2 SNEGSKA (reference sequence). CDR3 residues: CSAHEGGMETQYF. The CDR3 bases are TGCAGTGCTCACGAGGGGGGGATGGAGACCCAGTACTTC.

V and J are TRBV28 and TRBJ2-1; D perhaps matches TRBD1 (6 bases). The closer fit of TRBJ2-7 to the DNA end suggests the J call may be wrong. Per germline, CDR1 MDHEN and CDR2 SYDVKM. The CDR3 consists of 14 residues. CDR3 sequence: CASRTGSSYNEQYF. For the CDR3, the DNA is TGTGCCAGCAGAACAGGGAGCTCCTACAATGAGCAGTACTTC.

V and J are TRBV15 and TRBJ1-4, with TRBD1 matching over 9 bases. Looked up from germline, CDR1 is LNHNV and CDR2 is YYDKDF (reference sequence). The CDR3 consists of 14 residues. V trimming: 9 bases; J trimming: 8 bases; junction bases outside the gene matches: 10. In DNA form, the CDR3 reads TGTGCCACTGCCCCCCGGACAGGGGAGGAAAAACTGTTTTTT. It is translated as CATAPRTGEEKLFF. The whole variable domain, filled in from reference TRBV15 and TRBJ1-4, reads DAMVIQNPRYQVTQFGKPVTLSCSQTLNHNVMYWYQQKSSQAPKLLFHYYDKDFNNEADTPDNFQSRRPNTSFCFLDIRSPGLGDTAMYLCATAPRTGEEKLFFGSGTQLSVL.

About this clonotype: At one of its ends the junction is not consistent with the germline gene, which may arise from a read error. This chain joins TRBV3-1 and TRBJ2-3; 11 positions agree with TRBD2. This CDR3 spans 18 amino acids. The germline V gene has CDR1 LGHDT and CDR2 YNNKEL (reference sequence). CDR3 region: CASSQDWRPSGRTDAQYF. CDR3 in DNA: TGTGCCAGCAGCCAAGATTGGCGGCCTAGCGGGAGGACAGATGCGCAGTATTTT.

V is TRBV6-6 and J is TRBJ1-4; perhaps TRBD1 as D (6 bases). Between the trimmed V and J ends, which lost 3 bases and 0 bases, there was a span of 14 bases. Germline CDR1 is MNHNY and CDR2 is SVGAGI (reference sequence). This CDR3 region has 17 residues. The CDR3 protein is CASSYSLGAATNEKLFF. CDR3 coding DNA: TGTGCCAGCAGTTATTCTTTGGGGGCAGCAACTAATGAAAAACTGTTTTTT.

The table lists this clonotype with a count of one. Here the CDR3 reads CASSLGRGYWVTYEQYF. In nucleotides, the CDR3 is TGCGCCAGCAGCTTGGGACGAGGCTATTGGGTCACCTACGAGCAGTACTTC. The chain carries TRBV5-1 and TRBJ2-7; D ambiguous. V was shortened by 0 bases and J by 2 bases, with 18 bases between the two germline ends. Germline V gene data show CDR1 as SGHRS and CDR2 as YFSETQ. The CDR3 consists of 17 residues. The entire variable domain, with the rest obtained from reference TRBV5-1 and TRBJ2-7, is as follows: KAGVTQTPRYLIKTRGQQVTLSCSPISGHRSVSWYQQTPGQGLQFLFEYFSETQRNKGNFPGRFSGRQFSNSRSEMNVSTLELGDSALYLCASSLGRGYWVTYEQYFGPGTRLTVT.

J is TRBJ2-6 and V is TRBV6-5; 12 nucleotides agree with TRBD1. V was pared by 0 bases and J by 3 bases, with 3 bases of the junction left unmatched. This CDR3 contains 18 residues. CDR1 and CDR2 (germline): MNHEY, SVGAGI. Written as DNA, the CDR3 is TGTGCCAGCAGTTACTCGGGGACAGGGGGCTTTGGGGCCAACGTCCTGACTTTC. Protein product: CASSYSGTGGFGANVLTF.

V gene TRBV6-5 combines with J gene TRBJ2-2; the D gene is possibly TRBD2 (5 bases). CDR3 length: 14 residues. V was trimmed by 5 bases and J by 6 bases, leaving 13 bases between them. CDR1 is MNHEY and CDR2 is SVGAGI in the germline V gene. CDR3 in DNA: TGTGCCAGCAGTCCGGGAAGCGTTTCCGGGGAGCTGTTTTTT. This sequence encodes CASSPGSVSGELFF.

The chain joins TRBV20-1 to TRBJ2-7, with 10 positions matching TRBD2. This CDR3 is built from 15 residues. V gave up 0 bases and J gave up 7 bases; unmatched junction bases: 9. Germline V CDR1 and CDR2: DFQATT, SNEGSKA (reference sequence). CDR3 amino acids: CSAREPASGRYEQYF. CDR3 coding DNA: TGCAGTGCTAGAGAACCGGCTAGCGGGAGATATGAGCAGTACTTC.

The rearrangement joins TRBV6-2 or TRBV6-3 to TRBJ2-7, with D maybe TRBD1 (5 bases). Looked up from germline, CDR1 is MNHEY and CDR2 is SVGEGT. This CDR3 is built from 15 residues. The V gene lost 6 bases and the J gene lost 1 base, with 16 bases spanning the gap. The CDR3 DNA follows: TGTGCCAGCAGCCCCGCAGGGCGAGGTTCCTACGAGCAGTACTTC. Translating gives CASSPAGRGSYEQYF.

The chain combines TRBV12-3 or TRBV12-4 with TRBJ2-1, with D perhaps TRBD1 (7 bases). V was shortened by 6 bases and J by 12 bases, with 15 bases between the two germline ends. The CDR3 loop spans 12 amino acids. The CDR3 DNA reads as TGTGCCAGCAGCGCAGGGGGTAGCGGGCAGTTCTTC. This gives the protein CASSAGGSGQFF.

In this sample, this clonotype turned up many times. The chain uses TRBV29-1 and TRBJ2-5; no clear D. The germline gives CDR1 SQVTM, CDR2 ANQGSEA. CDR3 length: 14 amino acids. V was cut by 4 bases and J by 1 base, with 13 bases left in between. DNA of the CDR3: TGCAGCGTTGCGCAAGAAACATTCCAAGAGACCCAGTACTTC. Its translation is CSVAQETFQETQYF. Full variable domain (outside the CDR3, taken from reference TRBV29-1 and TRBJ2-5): SAVISQKPSRDICQRGTSLTIQCQVDSQVTMMFWYRQQPGQSLTLIATANQGSEATYESGFVIDKFPISRPNLTFSTLTVSNMSPEDSSIYLCSVAQETFQETQYFGPGTRLLVL.

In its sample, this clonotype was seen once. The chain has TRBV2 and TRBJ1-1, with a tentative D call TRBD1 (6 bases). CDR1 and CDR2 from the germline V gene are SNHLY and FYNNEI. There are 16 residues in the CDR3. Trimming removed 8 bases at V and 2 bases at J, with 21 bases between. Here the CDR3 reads CASQPPGGGLNTEAFF. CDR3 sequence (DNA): TGTGCCAGCCAGCCTCCGGGTGGGGGCCTAAACACTGAAGCTTTCTTT.

CDR3 sequence: CSASDNRDRGQGTQYF. In DNA, the CDR3 is TGCAGTGCTAGTGATAACCGGGACAGGGGGCAGGGTACGCAGTATTTT. The chain combines TRBV20-1 with TRBJ2-3; 12 nucleotides line up with TRBD1. The CDR3 is 16 amino acids. Germline assignment: CDR1 DFQATT and CDR2 SNEGSKA (reference sequence). After removal of 3 bases from V and 8 bases from J, the junction contained 12 bases not matched to a gene.

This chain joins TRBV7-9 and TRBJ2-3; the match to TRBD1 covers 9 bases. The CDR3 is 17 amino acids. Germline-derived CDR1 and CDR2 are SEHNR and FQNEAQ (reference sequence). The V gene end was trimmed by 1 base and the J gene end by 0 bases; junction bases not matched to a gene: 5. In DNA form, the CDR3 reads TGTGCCAGCAGCTTAGTGTGGGACAGGGACAGCACAGATACGCAGTATTTT. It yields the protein CASSLVWDRDSTDTQYF.

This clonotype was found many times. CDR3 DNA sequence: TGCAGCGTTGGGGGGGCCCCATACGAGCAGTACTTC. It codes for CSVGGAPYEQYF. This sequence joins TRBV29-1 and TRBJ2-7, with D perhaps matching TRBD1 or TRBD2 (6 bases each). The V and J ends lost 4 bases and 4 bases respectively, with 11 bases between them. Germline CDR1 and CDR2: SQVTM and ANQGSEA. The CDR3 is 12 amino acids.

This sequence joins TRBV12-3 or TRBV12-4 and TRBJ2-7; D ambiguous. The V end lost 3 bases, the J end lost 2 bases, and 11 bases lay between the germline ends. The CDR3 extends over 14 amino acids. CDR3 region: CASSLGMKAYEQYF. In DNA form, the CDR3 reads TGTGCCAGCAGTTTGGGGATGAAAGCCTACGAGCAGTACTTC.

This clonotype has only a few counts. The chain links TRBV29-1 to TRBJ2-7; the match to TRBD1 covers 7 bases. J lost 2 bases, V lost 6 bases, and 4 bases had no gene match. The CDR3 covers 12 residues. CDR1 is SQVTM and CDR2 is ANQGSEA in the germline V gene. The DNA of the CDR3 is TGCAGCGTCAACAGGGGAACCTACGAGCAGTACTTC. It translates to CSVNRGTYEQYF.

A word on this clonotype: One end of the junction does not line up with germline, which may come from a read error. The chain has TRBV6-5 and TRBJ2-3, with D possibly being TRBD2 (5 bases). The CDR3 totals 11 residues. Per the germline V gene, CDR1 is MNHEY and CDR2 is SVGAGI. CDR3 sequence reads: CDSSRGDTQYF. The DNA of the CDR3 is TGTGACAGCTCCAGAGGGGATACGCAGTATTTT.

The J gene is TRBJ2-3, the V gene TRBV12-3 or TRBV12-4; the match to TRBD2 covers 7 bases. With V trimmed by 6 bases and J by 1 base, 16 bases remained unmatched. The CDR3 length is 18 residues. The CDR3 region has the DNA TGTGCCAGCAGGCCCAAGGGACTAATCAAGATCCGCACAGATACGCAGTATTTT. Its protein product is CASRPKGLIKIRTDTQYF.

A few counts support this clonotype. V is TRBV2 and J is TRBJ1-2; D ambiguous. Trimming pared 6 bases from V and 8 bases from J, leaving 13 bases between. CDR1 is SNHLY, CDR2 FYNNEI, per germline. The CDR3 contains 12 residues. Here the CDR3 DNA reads TGTGCCAGCAGCGCGGCAGTAGGCGGCTACACCTTC. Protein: CASSAAVGGYTF.

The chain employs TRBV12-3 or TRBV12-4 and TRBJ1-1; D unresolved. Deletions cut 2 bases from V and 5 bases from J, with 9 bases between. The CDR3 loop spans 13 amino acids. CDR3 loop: CASSLSSGTEAFF. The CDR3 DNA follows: TGTGCCAGCAGTTTATCTTCGGGAACTGAAGCTTTCTTT.

The DNA for the CDR3 is TGCAGTGCTACCGGGACAGGGGCGCCGTTGCATTACGAGCAGTACTTC. Protein: CSATGTGAPLHYEQYF. The chain uses TRBV20-1 and TRBJ2-7, with 10 bases lining up with TRBD1. Per germline, CDR1 DFQATT and CDR2 SNEGSKA (reference sequence). After removal of 4 bases from V and 4 bases from J, the junction contained 13 bases not matched to a gene. There are 16 residues in the CDR3.

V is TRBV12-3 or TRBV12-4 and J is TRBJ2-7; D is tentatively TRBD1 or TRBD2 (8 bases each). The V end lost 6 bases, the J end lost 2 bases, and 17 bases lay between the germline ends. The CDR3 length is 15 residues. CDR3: CASSRIAGQAYEQYF. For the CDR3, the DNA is TGTGCCAGCAGCCGGATAGCGGGACAGGCCTACGAGCAGTACTTC.

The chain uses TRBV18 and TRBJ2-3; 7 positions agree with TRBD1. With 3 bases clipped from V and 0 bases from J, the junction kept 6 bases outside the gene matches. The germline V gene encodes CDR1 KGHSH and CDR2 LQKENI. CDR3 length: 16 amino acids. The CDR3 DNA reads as TGTGCCAGCTCACCTGGACAGGCATTTAGCACAGATACGCAGTATTTT. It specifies CASSPGQAFSTDTQYF.

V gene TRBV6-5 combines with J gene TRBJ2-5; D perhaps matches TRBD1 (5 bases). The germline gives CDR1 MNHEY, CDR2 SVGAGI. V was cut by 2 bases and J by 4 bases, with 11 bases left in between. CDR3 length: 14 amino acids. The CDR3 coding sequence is TGTGCCAGCAGTTACAGGGGAATGGGAGAGACCCAGTACTTC. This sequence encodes CASSYRGMGETQYF.

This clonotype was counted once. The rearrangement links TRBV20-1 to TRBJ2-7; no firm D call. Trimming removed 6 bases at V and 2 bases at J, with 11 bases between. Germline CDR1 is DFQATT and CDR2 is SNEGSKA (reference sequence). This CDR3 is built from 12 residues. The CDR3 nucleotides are TGCAGTGCGGAATTGAGCCCCTACGAGCAGTACTTC. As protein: CSAELSPYEQYF.

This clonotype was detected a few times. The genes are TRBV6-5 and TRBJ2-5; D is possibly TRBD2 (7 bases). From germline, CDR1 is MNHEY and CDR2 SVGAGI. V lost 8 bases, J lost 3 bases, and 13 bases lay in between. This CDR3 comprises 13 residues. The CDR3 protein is CASQGGGKETQYF. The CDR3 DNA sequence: TGTGCCAGCCAGGGAGGGGGAAAAGAGACCCAGTACTTC.

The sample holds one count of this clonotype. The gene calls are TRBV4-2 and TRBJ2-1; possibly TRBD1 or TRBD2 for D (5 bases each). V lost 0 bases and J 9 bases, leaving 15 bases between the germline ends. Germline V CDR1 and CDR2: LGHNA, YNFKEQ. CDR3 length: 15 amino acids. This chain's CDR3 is CASSQEYRTPLEQFF. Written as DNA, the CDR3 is TGTGCCAGCAGCCAAGAATACAGGACTCCTCTTGAGCAGTTCTTC.

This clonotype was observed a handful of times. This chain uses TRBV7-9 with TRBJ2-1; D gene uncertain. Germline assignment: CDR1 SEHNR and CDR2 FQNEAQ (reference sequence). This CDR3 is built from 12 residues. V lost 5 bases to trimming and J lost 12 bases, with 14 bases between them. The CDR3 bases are TGTGCCAGCAGCCGTGGCTTGGAAGGGCAGTTCTTC. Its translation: CASSRGLEGQFF. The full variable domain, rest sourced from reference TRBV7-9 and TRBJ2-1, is DTGVSQNPRHKITKRGQNVTFRCDPISEHNRLYWYRQTLGQGPEFLTYFQNEAQLEKSRLLSDRFSAERPKGSFSTLEIQRTEQGDSAMYLCASSRGLEGQFFGPGTRLTVL.

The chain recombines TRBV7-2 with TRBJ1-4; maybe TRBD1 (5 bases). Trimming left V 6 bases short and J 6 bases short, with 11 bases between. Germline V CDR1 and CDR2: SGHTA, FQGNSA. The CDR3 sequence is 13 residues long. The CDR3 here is CASRQDGYEKLFF. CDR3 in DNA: TGTGCCAGCAGACAGGACGGCTATGAAAAACTGTTTTTT.

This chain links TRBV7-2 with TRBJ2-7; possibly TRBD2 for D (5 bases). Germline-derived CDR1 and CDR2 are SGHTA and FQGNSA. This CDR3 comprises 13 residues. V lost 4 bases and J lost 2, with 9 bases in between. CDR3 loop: CASSYEGPYEQYF. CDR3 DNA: TGTGCCAGCAGCTACGAGGGTCCCTACGAGCAGTACTTC.